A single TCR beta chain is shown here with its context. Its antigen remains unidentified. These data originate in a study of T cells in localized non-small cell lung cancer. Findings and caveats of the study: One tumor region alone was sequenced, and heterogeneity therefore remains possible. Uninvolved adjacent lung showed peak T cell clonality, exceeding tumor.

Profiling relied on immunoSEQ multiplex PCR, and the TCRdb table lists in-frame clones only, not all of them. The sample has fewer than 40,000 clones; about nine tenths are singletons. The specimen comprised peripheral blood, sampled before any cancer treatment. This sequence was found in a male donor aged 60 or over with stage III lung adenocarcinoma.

CDR3 nucleotide sequence: TGTGCCACCAGCAGAGATCAGCTGGTTCGCTATGGCTACACCTTC. Its protein is CATSRDQLVRYGYTF. The chain uses TRBV15 and TRBJ1-2; D unclear. The CDR3 length is 15 residues. Trimming stripped 0 bases from V and 4 bases from J, with 12 bases between. Germline CDR1 LNHNV, CDR2 YYDKDF (reference sequence).